The next 7 T cell receptor beta chains were all read from a single sample in a study of blood T cell repertoires in COVID-19. The table came from immunoSEQ multiplex PCR; TCRdb's copy has only in-frame clones and leaves some out. The data hold some 290,000 clones, with around 89% observed a single time. The specimen sequenced was peripheral blood. The receptors were gathered from a woman between 40 and 55 years old with COVID-19, enrolled during active disease.

The chain uses TRBV27 and TRBJ1-5, with 9 bases fitting TRBD1. Germline loops: CDR1 MNHEY, CDR2 SMNVEV (reference sequence). With V trimmed by 1 base and J by 4 bases, 8 bases remained unmatched. The CDR3 spans 17 residues. The CDR3, as DNA: TGTGCCAGCAGTTTATTGGGACAGGGTAGAAATAATCAGCCCCAGCATTTT. Translated, it gives CASSLLGQGRNNQPQHF.

This rearrangement joins TRBV2 to TRBJ1-2; 7 nucleotides match TRBD1. The germline gives CDR1 SNHLY, CDR2 FYNNEI. The CDR3 runs to 14 residues. V lost 6 bases to trimming and J lost 8 bases; unmatched junction nucleotides: 12. The CDR3 loop is CASRLDRESGGYTF. The DNA for the CDR3 is TGTGCCAGCAGACTCGACAGGGAATCGGGCGGCTACACCTTC.

This clone was seen once. The chain couples TRBV7-2 to TRBJ1-2, with D maybe TRBD1 (5 bases). Trimming took 3 bases from V and 1 from J, leaving 6 bases between them. The length of the CDR3 is 13 residues. The germline CDR1 and CDR2 sequences are SGHTA and FQGNSA. CDR3 sequence: CASSLQGNYGYTF. The CDR3 coding sequence is TGTGCCAGCAGCTTGCAGGGTAACTATGGCTACACCTTC. The full variable domain, with the rest looked up from reference TRBV7-2 and TRBJ1-2, is GAGVSQSPSNKVTEKGKDVELRCDPISGHTALYWYRQSLGQGLEFLIYFQGNSAPDKSGLPSDRFSAERTGGSVSTLTIQRTQQEDSAVYLCASSLQGNYGYTFGSGTRLTVV.

This clone is a singleton in its sample. The chain joins TRBV4-3 to TRBJ2-5; perhaps TRBD2 as D (6 bases). The CDR3 has 15 residues. The germline CDR1 and CDR2 sequences are LGHNA and YSLEER. V lost 1 base and J lost 5, with 14 bases in between. In DNA form, the CDR3 reads TGCGCCAGCAGCCAAGGCTCGCGGGGTAAGGAGACCCAGTACTTC. Protein sequence: CASSQGSRGKETQYF.

This chain connects TRBV5-6 to TRBJ2-7; 8 bases fit TRBD2. V dropped 2 bases and J dropped 3; count of bases not matched to a gene: 1. This CDR3 contains 13 residues. Germline CDR1 is SGHDT and CDR2 is YYEEEE. The DNA for the CDR3 is TGTGCCAGCAGCTTACGGGGGGGCTACGAGCAGTACTTC. Translating gives CASSLRGGYEQYF.

This clone was found once. The genes are TRBV9 and TRBJ1-4, with D possibly being TRBD1 (5 bases). Trimming shortened V by 0 bases and J by 6 bases, and 6 bases separated the two germline ends. The CDR3 totals 13 residues. The germline CDR1 and CDR2 sequences are SGDLS and YYNGEE. Here the CDR3 DNA reads TGTGCCAGCAGCGTAGGCAGGGATGAAAAACTGTTTTTT. Amino acids: CASSVGRDEKLFF. Supplemented by reference TRBV9 and TRBJ1-4, the full variable domain reads DSGVTQTPKHLITATGQRVTLRCSPRSGDLSVYWYQQSLDQGLQFLIQYYNGEERAKGNILERFSAQQFPDLHSELNLSSLELGDSALYFCASSVGRDEKLFFGSGTQLSVL.

This chain uses TRBV28 with TRBJ2-5; possible D gene TRBD2, 7 bases. The germline gives CDR1 MDHEN, CDR2 SYDVKM. This CDR3 region has 14 residues. Trimming stripped 6 bases from V and 5 bases from J, with 16 bases between. Here the CDR3 DNA reads TGTGCCAGCAGCCTCCGGGGGGCCTGGGAGACCCAGTACTTC. Protein product: CASSLRGAWETQYF.